A single sample gave rise to the 17 T cell receptor beta chains below, sequenced in a study of T cells after yellow fever vaccination. TCRdb used MiXCR to reprocess the 5' RACE reads, holding one entry per CDR3 protein. Here the sample spans roughly 300,000 distinct CDR3 sequences, approximately 7% being singletons. This material consisted of PBMCs, taken 45 days after the first yellow fever vaccination. Receptor source: a man younger than 30 who received the YFV17D yellow fever vaccine.

This clonotype has only a few counts. The chain is built from TRBV6-2 or TRBV6-3 and TRBJ2-1, with D possibly TRBD1 on 6 matching bases. V gave up 8 bases and J gave up 0 bases, with 20 bases separating them. The CDR3 is 17 amino acids. Per the germline V gene, CDR1 is MNHEY and CDR2 is SVGEGT. CDR3 in DNA: TGTGCCAGCCTTGGGATTCAGGACAGCTACTCCTACAATGAGCAGTTCTTC. It is translated as CASLGIQDSYSYNEQFF.

This clonotype was seen only a few times. The chain employs TRBV12-3 or TRBV12-4 and TRBJ1-1, with 8 bases that match TRBD1. Germline trimming cut 5 bases from V and 0 bases from J; bases unmatched to any gene: 2. CDR3 length equals 14 residues. The CDR3 protein is CASSHRGMNTEAFF. CDR3 nucleotide sequence: TGTGCCAGCAGTCACAGGGGGATGAACACTGAAGCTTTCTTT.

The chain is built from TRBV7-3 and TRBJ2-1, with D tentatively TRBD2 (6 bases). This CDR3 region has 17 residues. Germline CDR1 is SGHTA and CDR2 is FQGTGA. Trimming pared 2 bases from V and 0 bases from J, leaving 14 bases between. CDR3 amino acids: CASSLLIRGSSYNEQFF. DNA of the CDR3: TGTGCCAGCAGCTTATTGATACGGGGGAGCTCCTACAATGAGCAGTTCTTC.

This clonotype was detected a few times. The genes are TRBV15 and TRBJ1-5; a weak D match, TRBD1 (6 bases). Germline CDR1 is LNHNV and CDR2 is YYDKDF (reference sequence). This CDR3 has 14 amino acids. V was clipped by 3 bases and J by 4 bases, with 10 bases between them. In nucleotides, the CDR3 is TGTGCCACCAGCAGCTCCGGGACAAATCAGCCCCAGCATTTT. It specifies CATSSSGTNQPQHF.

The table lists this clonotype with many counts. V gene TRBV2 combines with J gene TRBJ2-1; D uncertain. Germline V gene sequence: CDR1 SNHLY, CDR2 FYNNEI. V was cut by 4 bases and J by 5 bases, with 18 bases left in between. This CDR3 region has 16 residues. The CDR3 is CASSGRSRLNHNEQFF. CDR3 sequence (DNA): TGTGCCAGCAGTGGTCGCAGCCGTCTAAATCACAATGAGCAGTTCTTC.

This clonotype was counted only a few times. This chain links TRBV5-6 with TRBJ1-2, with unresolved D. V dropped 4 bases and J dropped 0 bases, with 7 bases sitting between them. This CDR3 has 13 residues. Germline V gene data show CDR1 as SGHDT and CDR2 as YYEEEE. The CDR3 loop is CASSLGTNYGYTF. The CDR3 DNA is TGTGCCAGCAGCCTGGGAACTAACTATGGCTACACCTTC.

This clonotype was seen a few times. The V call is TRBV7-9, the J call TRBJ1-1; 7 bases match TRBD1. The germline gives CDR1 SEHNR, CDR2 FQNEAQ (reference sequence). This CDR3 region has 14 residues. V dropped 7 bases and J dropped 5; count of bases not matched to a gene: 10. The CDR3 DNA follows: TGTGCCAGCAACAATACGACAGGGAGGACTGAAGCTTTCTTT. Translating it yields CASNNTTGRTEAFF.

This clonotype was seen many times. The rearrangement uses TRBV24-1 and TRBJ2-2; 10 bases align to TRBD1. From germline, CDR1 is KGHDR and CDR2 SFDVKD. This CDR3 spans 13 amino acids. V shed 9 bases, J shed 3 bases, and the junction held 0 bases outside the gene matches. The CDR3 region has the DNA TGTGCCACCGGGACAGGGGACACCGGGGAGCTGTTTTTT. Translation gives CATGTGDTGELFF.

J is TRBJ2-1 and V is TRBV4-2; D unclear. V lost 7 bases to trimming and J lost 0 bases, with 19 bases between them. CDR3 length equals 17 residues. Per the germline V gene, CDR1 is LGHNA and CDR2 is YNFKEQ. The DNA for the CDR3 is TGTGCCAGCACTAAAAGGGTGGAACGTAGCTCCTACAATGAGCAGTTCTTC. It codes for CASTKRVERSSYNEQFF.

The sample holds many counts of this clonotype. V usage is TRBV5-1 and J usage is TRBJ2-3; tentatively, D is TRBD1 (6 bases). Germline V gives CDR1 SGHRS, CDR2 YFSETQ. With 2 bases removed from V and 6 bases from J, the gap between germline ends came to 10 bases. The CDR3 sequence is 13 residues long. The CDR3 coding sequence is TGCGCCAGCAGCTTCTGGGGGCGGGATACGCAGTATTTT. Translated: CASSFWGRDTQYF.

This clonotype turned up a few times. The chain links TRBV18 to TRBJ2-7; D may be TRBD2 (7 bases). The CDR3 is 15 residues long. Germline V CDR1 and CDR2: KGHSH, LQKENI. V gave up 2 bases and J gave up 6 bases, with 17 bases separating them. Here the CDR3 DNA reads TGTGCCAGCTCACCATCGGGGGGCTTAACCTCCGAGCAGTACTTC. It is translated as CASSPSGGLTSEQYF.

The chain carries TRBV20-1 and TRBJ2-1; D perhaps matches TRBD2 (5 bases). CDR1 is DFQATT, CDR2 SNEGSKA, per germline (reference sequence). The V and J ends lost 0 bases and 5 bases respectively, with 11 bases between them. This CDR3 contains 14 residues. In DNA form, the CDR3 reads TGCAGTGCTAGAGATCCCACTAGTAACAATGAGCAGTTCTTC. The encoded protein is CSARDPTSNNEQFF.

At least ten counts were recorded for this clonotype. The chain links TRBV7-2 to TRBJ2-2; 11 positions match TRBD1. Per germline, CDR1 SGHTA and CDR2 FQGNSA. With V trimmed by 5 bases and J by 7 bases, 9 bases remained unmatched. The CDR3 sequence is 16 residues long. CDR3 coding DNA: TGTGCCAGCAGCCAACGGACAGGGGGCTCTTTCGGGGAGCTGTTTTTT. It encodes CASSQRTGGSFGELFF.

This clonotype was counted a few times. This chain's CDR3 is CASSLSMGGYEQYF. The CDR3 DNA follows: TGTGCCAGCAGTTTAAGTATGGGGGGCTACGAGCAGTACTTC. The chain carries TRBV12-3 or TRBV12-4 and TRBJ2-7; maybe TRBD2 (6 bases). V was cut by 2 bases and J by 3 bases, with 11 bases left in between. The length of the CDR3 is 14 residues.

This clonotype appeared a few times. Mismatch with germline at one junction end may stem from a read error. J is TRBJ2-7 and V is TRBV20-1, with D possibly being TRBD1 or TRBD2 (7 bases each). Germline lookup yields CDR1 DFQATT and CDR2 SNEGSKA (reference sequence). This CDR3 spans 14 amino acids. CDR3 residues: CCAARQGGSYEQYF. DNA for the CDR3: TGCTGTGCCGCCCGACAGGGCGGGAGCTACGAGCAGTACTTC.

A few counts support this clonotype. The gene calls are TRBV6-2 or TRBV6-3 and TRBJ2-2; a weak D match, TRBD2 (5 bases). The CDR3 sequence is 14 residues long. CDR1 is MNHEY and CDR2 is SVGEGT in the germline V gene. Deletions cut 5 bases from V and 5 bases from J, with 12 bases between. The CDR3 DNA sequence: TGTGCCAGCAGTCTAATCCTAGCAACCGGGGAGCTGTTTTTT. As protein: CASSLILATGELFF.

This clonotype occurred many times. The chain recombines TRBV5-1 with TRBJ1-6; D may be TRBD1 (5 bases). Germline CDR1 reads SGHRS; CDR2 reads YFSETQ. The CDR3 loop spans 15 amino acids. V was cut by 0 bases and J by 9 bases, with 13 bases left in between. The CDR3 coding sequence is TGCGCCAGCAGCTTGGCCCCGGACAAAGGTTCACCCCTCCACTTT. Its translation is CASSLAPDKGSPLHF.